Listed below are T cell receptor beta chains from one sample, sequenced in a study of technical replicates of blood from a few donors. Method: immunoSEQ multiplex PCR; TCRdb's copy keeps in-frame clones and lacks some. The repertoire includes about 75,000 clones, approximately 97% of them detected once, and about 0.29% sits in the top ten. Material: T cells isolated from PBMCs. The receptors originated from a human donor in good health. CDR3s include the opening cysteine and the closing phenylalanine or tryptophan. Each record gives: D gene, V gene, clone size, J gene, CDR3 DNA, CDR3 protein. A D gene is named only where the DNA matches it firmly. Clone size appears in some rows only: once, few, many, or a class for an expanded clone.

>TRBD1|TRBV5-6|.|TRBJ1-2
TGTGCCAGCAGTCTTCCGGGACAGGAGAACTATGGCTACACCTTC
CASSLPGQENYGYTF
>.|TRBV30|.|TRBJ1-1
TGTGCCTGGGGGGAGGAAGTGAACACTGAAGCTTTCTTT
CAWGEEVNTEAFF
>.|TRBV29-1|.|TRBJ2-3
TGCAGCTCCCGGACAGTCGGGGGAGGGCCGAACACAGATACGCAGTATTTT
CSSRTVGGGPNTDTQYF
>TRBD1|TRBV4-1|.|TRBJ2-7
TGCGCCAGCAGCCAAGAGACAGGGGCCAGCTCCTACGAGCAGTACTTC
CASSQETGASSYEQYF
>.|TRBV7-2|few|TRBJ2-1
TGTGCCAGCAGCCCGAGGGCTGGGGAGCAGTTCTTC
CASSPRAGEQFF
>.|TRBV19|.|TRBJ2-5
TGTGCCAGTAGTATGTGGGAGATAAGGGAGACCCAGTACTTC
CASSMWEIRETQYF
>.|TRBV2|few|TRBJ2-1
TGTGCCAGCAGGGACTATCACAATGAGCAGTTCTTC
CASRDYHNEQFF
>TRBD2|TRBV7-9|.|TRBJ2-7
TGTGCCAGCAGCCCTACTAGCGGCATTCCTAGGCCGTACTTC
CASSPTSGIPRPYF
>.|TRBV28|.|TRBJ1-2
TGTGCCAGCAGTCCAATAGACGGGAACTATGGCTACACCTTC
CASSPIDGNYGYTF
>.|TRBV14|once|TRBJ2-1
TGTGCCAGCAGTCGGGATTACAATGAGCAGTTCTTC
CASSRDYNEQFF
>.|TRBV6-4|.|TRBJ2-3
TGTGCCAGCAGTGTAGAGGGAGGAGATACGCAGTATTTT
CASSVEGGDTQYF
>.|TRBV28|.|TRBJ1-3
TGTGCCAGCAGTACCACCGGGACTAACTCTGGAAACACCATATATTTT
CASSTTGTNSGNTIYF
>TRBD2|TRBV4-3|.|TRBJ2-7
TGCGCCAGCAGCCAAGGGACTAGCGGCGCCTACGAGCAGTACTTC
CASSQGTSGAYEQYF
>.|TRBV19|once|TRBJ2-7
TGTGCCAGTGCGGGCAGTTACGAGCAGTACTTC
CASAGSYEQYF
>.|TRBV15|.|TRBJ1-4
TGTGCCACTCACCGAGGGTATAATGAAAAACTGTTTTTT
CATHRGYNEKLFF
>TRBD2|TRBV9|.|TRBJ2-5
TGTGCCAGCAGTCTAGCGGGAACGATTAGAGAGACCCAGTACTTC
CASSLAGTIRETQYF
>TRBD1|TRBV6-6|once|TRBJ1-2
TGTGCCAGCAGTTACGGGGACAGGACTAACTATGGCTACACCTTC
CASSYGDRTNYGYTF
>.|TRBV4-3|.|TRBJ2-3
TGCGCCAGCAGCCAAGAACAGTACACAGATACGCAGTATTTT
CASSQEQYTDTQYF
>.|TRBV7-6|.|TRBJ1-1
TGTGCCAGCAGCTTAATCTATCAGGGGATGGGCGACACTGAAGCTTTCTTT
CASSLIYQGMGDTEAFF
>.|TRBV5-1|.|TRBJ1-1
TGCGCCAGCAGCCAACTAGCCGGGAGTGAAGCTTTCTTT
CASSQLAGSEAFF
>.|TRBV7-2|.|TRBJ1-1
TGTGCCAGCAGCTCCCTAATATACAGGGAAACTGAAGCTTTCTTT
CASSSLIYRETEAFF
>.|TRBV28|.|TRBJ2-7
TGTGCCAGCAGTCGCCAGGGTTTCGAGCAGTACTTC
CASSRQGFEQYF
>TRBD2|TRBV11-2|.|TRBJ2-7
TGTGCCAGCAGCTTCCTGACTAGCGGGGCCTACGAGCAGTACTTC
CASSFLTSGAYEQYF
>.|TRBV5-6|once|TRBJ2-1
TGTGCCAGCAGCTTCACTAGCCCGTACAATGAGCAGTTCTTC
CASSFTSPYNEQFF
>.|TRBV9|once|TRBJ1-2
TGTGCCAGCAGCTCCCGAGCGCCTGACGACTATGGCTACACCTTC
CASSSRAPDDYGYTF
>.|TRBV29-1|.|TRBJ2-1
TGCAGCGTAAGGCGGGGATCAAATGAGCAGTTCTTC
CSVRRGSNEQFF
>TRBD1|TRBV7-2|.|TRBJ1-4
TGTGCCAGCAGATTATTTGGACAGGCTATCGATTCGGAGGAACTGTTTTTT
CASRLFGQAIDSEELFF
>TRBD1|TRBV27|.|TRBJ1-1
TGTGCCAGCAGTTTGGACAGGTGGAACACTGAAGCTTTCTTT
CASSLDRWNTEAFF
>TRBD2|TRBV9|.|TRBJ2-5
TGTGCCAGCAGCGTAGGGGGACTAGCACCCGAGACCCAGTACTTC
CASSVGGLAPETQYF
>TRBD1|TRBV5-1|.|TRBJ1-2
TGCGCCAGCAGCTTGGGGACAGGGATCGATGGCTACACCTTC
CASSLGTGIDGYTF
>.|TRBV6-5|.|TRBJ1-3
TGTGCCAGCAGTTACTCGGGAGCCTCTGGAAACACCATATATTTT
CASSYSGASGNTIYF
>.|TRBV11-2|.|TRBJ2-7
TGTGCCAGCAGCGCAGGGATTAGCTACGAGCAGTACTTC
CASSAGISYEQYF